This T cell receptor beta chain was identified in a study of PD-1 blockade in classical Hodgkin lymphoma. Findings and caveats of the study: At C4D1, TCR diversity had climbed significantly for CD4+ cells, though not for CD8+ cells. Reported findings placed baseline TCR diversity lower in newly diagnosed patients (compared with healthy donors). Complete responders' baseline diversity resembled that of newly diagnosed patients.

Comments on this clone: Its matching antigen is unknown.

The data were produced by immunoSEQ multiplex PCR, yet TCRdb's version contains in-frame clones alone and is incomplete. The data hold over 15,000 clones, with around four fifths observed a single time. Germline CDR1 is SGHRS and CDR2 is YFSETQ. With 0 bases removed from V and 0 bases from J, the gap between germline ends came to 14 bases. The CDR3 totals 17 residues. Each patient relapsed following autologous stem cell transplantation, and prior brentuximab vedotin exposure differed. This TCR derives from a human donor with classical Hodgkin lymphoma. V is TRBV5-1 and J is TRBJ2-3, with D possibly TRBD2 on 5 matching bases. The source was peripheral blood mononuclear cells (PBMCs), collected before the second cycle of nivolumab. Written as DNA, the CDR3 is TGCGCCAGCAGCTTGGTTGTCGGCGGGTTAAGCACAGATACGCAGTATTTT. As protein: CASSLVVGGLSTDTQYF.